The 17 T cell receptor beta chains below come from one sample, sequenced in a study of T cells in Graves' hyperthyroidism and ophthalmopathy. From RNA transcripts, TCR beta CDR3 regions were amplified. First-round RT-PCR with HTBI primers amplified the TCR CDR3 region. MiXCR, applied by TCRdb to the multiplex PCR reads, yields one record per CDR3 protein. Seen here are 500,000 to 750,000 distinct CDR3 sequences, 15% to 19% observed once, and the top ten hold approximately 7%. Sequencing was done on a sample of blood. These TCRs come from a woman in her thirties with Graves' hyperthyroidism.

In the case of this clonotype: A much larger clonotype is one base distant, so this may be a read error. This chain links TRBV20-1 with TRBJ1-6; the D is unclear. The length of the CDR3 is 13 residues. Per germline, CDR1 DFQATT and CDR2 SNEGSKA (reference sequence). V was cut by 5 bases and J by 6 bases, with 11 bases left in between. In DNA form, the CDR3 reads TGCAGTGCTCAGGAACACCTTAATTCACCCCTCCACTTT. This sequence encodes CSAQEHLNSPLHF.

The chain is built from TRBV2 and TRBJ1-5; D is undetermined. Germline CDR1 SNHLY, CDR2 FYNNEI. V was clipped by 6 bases and J by 6 bases, with 12 bases between them. This CDR3 is built from 13 residues. CDR3 DNA sequence: TGTGCCAGCAGCCCTTCCCCCGGTCAGCCCCAGCATTTT. It codes for CASSPSPGQPQHF. Complete variable domain (other parts from reference TRBV2 and TRBJ1-5): EPEVTQTPSHQVTQMGQEVILRCVPISNHLYFYWYRQILGQKVEFLVSFYNNEISEKSEIFDDQFSVERPDGSNFTLKIRSTKLEDSAMYFCASSPSPGQPQHFGDGTRLSIL.

A few counts support this clonotype. This CDR3 reads CASSKNKGFYNEQFF. The CDR3 coding sequence is TGTGCCAGCAGCAAAAACAAGGGGTTTTACAATGAGCAGTTCTTC. The chain joins TRBV6-1 to TRBJ2-1; weak D call: TRBD1 (5 bases). The CDR3 spans 15 residues. Germline V gene data show CDR1 as MNHNS and CDR2 as SASEGT. Trimming cost V 6 bases and J 4 bases, with 16 bases left between them.

The chain carries TRBV6-5 and TRBJ2-4; TRBD2 agrees at 14 bases. V lost 2 bases and J lost 9; bases outside the gene matches: 3. This CDR3 region has 15 residues. Germline V gene sequence: CDR1 MNHEY, CDR2 SVGAGI. Written as DNA, the CDR3 is TGTGCCAGCAGTTACCCGGGACTAGCGGGAGTCATTCAGTACTTC. It is translated as CASSYPGLAGVIQYF.

A word on this clonotype: This could be a read error, since a much larger clone is one nucleotide away. The chain joins TRBV30 to TRBJ1-6; D ambiguous. V shed 1 base and J shed 0 bases, with 13 bases lying between them. The CDR3 runs to 17 residues. From germline, CDR1 is GTSNPN and CDR2 SVGIG (reference sequence). DNA for the CDR3: TGTGCCTGGAGTGGACCCGGCGCGAGCTCCTATAATTCACCCCTCCACTTT. Residues: CAWSGPGASSYNSPLHF.

This clonotype occurred a few times. The chain has TRBV27 and TRBJ1-4, with a possible D match to TRBD1 (5 bases). Germline CDR1 and CDR2: MNHEY and SMNVEV (reference sequence). The CDR3 length is 15 residues. Trimming left V 3 bases short and J 0 bases short, with 8 bases between. The CDR3 region has the DNA TGTGCCAGCAGTTTGGGGGGACCAACTAATGAAAAACTGTTTTTT. It yields the protein CASSLGGPTNEKLFF.

This clonotype was seen many times. The rearrangement joins TRBV20-1 to TRBJ2-1; 10 positions match TRBD2. The trim removed 0 bases at V and 3 bases at J, leaving 5 bases unmatched. The CDR3 is made up of 16 amino acids. In germline, CDR1 is DFQATT, CDR2 SNEGSKA (reference sequence). CDR3 nucleotide sequence: TGCAGTGCTAGAGATTTTGTAGCGGGAGGCTACAATGAGCAGTTCTTC. Translated: CSARDFVAGGYNEQFF.

Ten or more counts support this clonotype. The rearrangement links TRBV28 to TRBJ2-2; 13 positions match TRBD2. The V gene's germline CDR1 is MDHEN and CDR2 SYDVKM. CDR3 length: 17 residues. V lost 4 bases, J lost 4 bases, and 6 bases stayed unmatched. The CDR3 DNA is TGTGCCAGCAGTTCCCGTCGGACTAGCGGGGGCACCGGGGAGCTGTTTTTT. Translation gives CASSSRRTSGGTGELFF.

The gene calls are TRBV7-9 and TRBJ1-6; D remains ambiguous. Germline V gene data show CDR1 as SEHNR and CDR2 as FQNEAQ (reference sequence). V was pared by 6 bases and J by 8 bases, with 20 bases between. The CDR3 length is 16 residues. DNA of the CDR3: TGTGCCAGCAGTCCTACTGTCCCCGATCTCCATTCACCCCTCCACTTT. Encoded protein: CASSPTVPDLHSPLHF.

This clonotype came up many times. This rearrangement joins TRBV12-3 or TRBV12-4 to TRBJ1-1; the match to TRBD1 covers 9 bases. The CDR3 extends over 14 amino acids. V gave up 7 bases and J gave up 2 bases; unmatched junction bases: 5. The CDR3 DNA reads as TGTGCCAGCACCCCGGGACAGGGCAACACTGAAGCTTTCTTT. Translation: CASTPGQGNTEAFF.

V usage is TRBV15 and J usage is TRBJ2-2, with no clear D. This CDR3 is built from 15 residues. The V and J ends lost 1 base and 5 bases respectively, with 11 bases between them. In germline, CDR1 is LNHNV, CDR2 YYDKDF (reference sequence). The CDR3 coding sequence is TGTGCCACCAGCAGAGTCCTACGAGGAACCGGGGAGCTGTTTTTT. Translation gives CATSRVLRGTGELFF.

There are a few counts of this clonotype. J is TRBJ2-1 and V is TRBV24-1; possible D gene TRBD2, 6 bases. V was trimmed by 3 bases and J by 2 bases, leaving 13 bases between them. Germline-derived CDR1 and CDR2 are KGHDR and SFDVKD. This CDR3 is built from 16 residues. The CDR3: CATSDHRGTTYNEQFF. DNA of the CDR3: TGTGCCACCAGTGATCACCGCGGGACGACCTACAATGAGCAGTTCTTC.

This clonotype was detected only a few times. A junction boundary mismatches the germline segment, possibly from a read error. This sequence joins TRBV27 and TRBJ2-2; D may be TRBD2 (5 bases). The CDR3 runs 15 residues. Germline CDR1 MNHEY, CDR2 SMNVEV (reference sequence). The CDR3 bases are TGTGCCAGCAGATACACGTTAGGGTACACCGGGGAGCTGTCTTTT. This codes for CASRYTLGYTGELSF.

This clonotype was detected only a few times. This chain joins TRBV6-2 or TRBV6-3 and TRBJ2-2; either TRBD1 or TRBD2 may supply D (6 bases each). CDR3 length: 13 residues. The V end lost 5 bases, the J end lost 7 bases, and 11 bases lay between the germline ends. Germline CDR1 MNHEY, CDR2 SVGEGT. CDR3 sequence: CASSDGGGGELFF. The DNA for the CDR3 is TGTGCCAGCAGTGACGGGGGCGGCGGGGAGCTGTTTTTT.

In its sample, this clonotype was seen many times. The rearrangement links TRBV6-5 to TRBJ1-6, with 8 bases that match TRBD1. The CDR3 length is 15 residues. V was pared by 2 bases and J by 6 bases, with 3 bases of the junction left unmatched. CDR1 and CDR2 from the germline V gene are MNHEY and SVGAGI. CDR3 loop: CASSYAQGGNSPLHF. The CDR3 DNA is TGTGCCAGCAGTTACGCACAGGGGGGTAATTCACCCCTCCACTTT.

There are a few counts of this clonotype. V usage is TRBV4-1 and J usage is TRBJ2-1; D is uncertain. Germline V gene data show CDR1 as MGHRA and CDR2 as YSYEKL. This CDR3 spans 16 amino acids. Trimming pared 1 base from V and 0 bases from J, leaving 10 bases between. The CDR3 bases are TGCGCCAGCAGCCAAGTGTCCAGGAACTCCTACAATGAGCAGTTCTTC. Its translation: CASSQVSRNSYNEQFF.

Note on this clonotype: Given a much more abundant clone one base away, this may be a read error. The rearrangement joins TRBV3-1 to TRBJ1-1; 9 bases map to TRBD1. Unmatched junction bases numbered 10, after V lost 5 bases and J lost 6 bases. The CDR3 covers 15 residues. Looked up from germline, CDR1 is LGHDT and CDR2 is YNNKEL (reference sequence). CDR3 bases: TGTGCCAGCAGCGCGCATGCAACAGGGGGCTCTGAAGCTTTCTTT. This codes for CASSAHATGGSEAFF.